This TCR beta chain was sequenced for a study of neurological immune-mediated disorders. Overall study results and limits: Phylogenetic grouping placed 18 of 34 multiple sclerosis patients' repertoires in one related-CDR3 cluster, a possible signature.

Many counts were recorded for this clonotype. The antigen is not known. TCRdb passed the 5' RACE reads through MiXCR, listing each CDR3 protein once. This sample has about 74,000 distinct CDR3 sequences, with 4% to 6% found just once. Trimming stripped 2 bases from V and 8 bases from J, with 16 bases between. The CDR3 sequence is 15 residues long. The sequence derives from a man in his late teens or twenties with multiple sclerosis. V is TRBV12-3 or TRBV12-4 and J is TRBJ2-1, with D possibly TRBD2 on 6 matching bases. The sample was PBMCs. The CDR3 DNA sequence: TGTGCCAGCAGTTTATCGTTGGGAAGGAGGGATGAGCAGTTCTTC. It specifies CASSLSLGRRDEQFF.